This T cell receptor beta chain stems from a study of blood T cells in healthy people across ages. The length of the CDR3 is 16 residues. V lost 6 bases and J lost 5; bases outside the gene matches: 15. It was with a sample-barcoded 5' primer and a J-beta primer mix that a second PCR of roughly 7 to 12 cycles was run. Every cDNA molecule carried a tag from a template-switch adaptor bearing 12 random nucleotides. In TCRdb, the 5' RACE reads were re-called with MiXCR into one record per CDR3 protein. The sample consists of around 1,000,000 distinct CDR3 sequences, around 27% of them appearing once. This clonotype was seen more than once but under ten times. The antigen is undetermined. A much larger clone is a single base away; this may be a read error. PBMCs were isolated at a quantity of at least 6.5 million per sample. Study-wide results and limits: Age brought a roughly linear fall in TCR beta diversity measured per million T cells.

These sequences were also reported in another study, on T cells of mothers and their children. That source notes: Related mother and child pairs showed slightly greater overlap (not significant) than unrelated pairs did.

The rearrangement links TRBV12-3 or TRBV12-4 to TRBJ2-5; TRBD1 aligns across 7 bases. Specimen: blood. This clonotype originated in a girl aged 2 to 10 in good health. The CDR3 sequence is CASSPLFGQVTETQYF. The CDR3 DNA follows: TGTGCCAGCAGCCCCCTTTTTGGACAGGTAACCGAGACCCAGTACTTC.